The next 31 T cell receptor beta chains were all read from a single sample in a study of blood T cells in healthy people across ages. Combining a sample-barcoded 5' primer with a J-beta primer mix, a second PCR ran for roughly 6 to 12 cycles. TCRdb used MiXCR to reprocess the 5' RACE reads, holding one entry per CDR3 protein. The data show more than 650,000 distinct CDR3 sequences, around a fifth seen once. Sequenced: blood. The receptors were sampled from a man in his sixties or seventies in good health.

This chain links TRBV12-3 or TRBV12-4 with TRBJ1-4; D may be TRBD1 (5 bases). The ends were cut back, 4 bases at V and 7 bases at J, with 13 bases in the middle. This CDR3 is built from 14 residues. The CDR3 DNA follows: TGTGCCAGCAGTTCTTCAGGGTCAGGTGAAAAACTGTTTTTT. Translating gives CASSSSGSGEKLFF.

This clonotype was counted a few times. The V gene is TRBV6-5, the J gene TRBJ2-3, with TRBD2 as a possible D gene (5 bases). Deletions cut 2 bases from V and 1 base from J, with 13 bases between. The CDR3 extends over 16 amino acids. Looked up from germline, CDR1 is MNHEY and CDR2 is SVGAGI. In nucleotides, the CDR3 is TGTGCCAGCAGTTACGGTGCGGGTTTTGGCACAGATACGCAGTATTTT. The encoded protein is CASSYGAGFGTDTQYF.

CDR3 DNA: TGCAGCGTTGTAAGGGCTCTAGGCTACGAGCAGTACTTC. Translation: CSVVRALGYEQYF. The rearrangement joins TRBV29-1 to TRBJ2-7; D remains unclear. The CDR3 is made up of 13 amino acids. Between the trimmed V and J ends, which lost 4 bases and 3 bases, there was a span of 13 bases. In germline, CDR1 is SQVTM, CDR2 ANQGSEA.

This clonotype was seen a handful of times. The rearrangement links TRBV12-3 or TRBV12-4 to TRBJ2-5, with TRBD2 as a possible D gene (6 bases). V was shortened by 6 bases and J by 11 bases, with 13 bases between the two germline ends. This CDR3 region has 11 residues. CDR3 coding DNA: TGTGCCAGCAGCCCTGGCGGGGCGCAGTACTTC. Translating gives CASSPGGAQYF.

The rearrangement joins TRBV6-2 or TRBV6-3 to TRBJ2-5; 8 bases fit TRBD2. V trimming: 5 bases; J trimming: 5 bases; junction bases outside the gene matches: 13. The germline CDR1 and CDR2 sequences are MNHEY and SVGEGT. The CDR3 sequence is 16 residues long. The CDR3 sequence is CASSPPSAGGHETQYF. The CDR3 DNA sequence: TGTGCCAGCAGTCCCCCTTCGGCGGGAGGACACGAGACCCAGTACTTC.

This clonotype was recorded a few times. The V gene is TRBV7-2, the J gene TRBJ2-7; D ambiguous. Germline V lookup: CDR1 SGHTA, CDR2 FQGNSA. V was trimmed by 1 base and J by 1 base, leaving 8 bases between them. The CDR3 has 14 residues. This chain's CDR3 is CASSLGLMSYEQYF. For the CDR3, the DNA is TGTGCCAGCAGCTTAGGCCTGATGTCCTACGAGCAGTACTTC.

This clonotype showed up just a few times. The chain combines TRBV4-1 with TRBJ2-6, with D possibly being TRBD2 (5 bases). CDR1 is MGHRA and CDR2 is YSYEKL in the germline V gene. Trimming left V 0 bases short and J 0 bases short, with 15 bases between. The CDR3 sequence is 19 residues long. The CDR3 here is CASSQDLWGADSGANVLTF. CDR3 sequence (DNA): TGCGCCAGCAGCCAAGATCTTTGGGGAGCAGACTCTGGGGCCAACGTCCTGACTTTC.

Remarks on this clonotype: Germline is not matched at one junction end, which may reflect a read error. The chain combines TRBV20-1 with TRBJ2-3; the D gene is possibly TRBD2 (7 bases). This CDR3 has 14 residues. Germline V gene data show CDR1 as DFQATT and CDR2 as SNEGSKA (reference sequence). The CDR3 spells CSTSETGGRDTQYF. In nucleotides, the CDR3 is TGCAGTACTAGCGAGACAGGCGGCAGAGATACGCAGTATTTT.

This clonotype was seen a few times. This sequence joins TRBV12-3 or TRBV12-4 and TRBJ1-1; no firm D call. The CDR3 runs to 15 residues. The V end was cut by 10 bases, the J end by 0 bases, with 18 bases between. The CDR3 region is CAISSREDLNTEAFF. CDR3 bases: TGTGCCATCTCGTCTCGGGAAGACTTGAACACTGAAGCTTTCTTT.

This clonotype was counted between two and nine times. The chain has TRBV12-3 or TRBV12-4 and TRBJ2-5; no definite D call. This CDR3 has 16 residues. Deletions cut 1 base from V and 4 bases from J, with 16 bases between. CDR3 loop: CASSLGIGRAVETQYF. The CDR3 DNA reads as TGTGCCAGCAGTTTAGGGATCGGAAGGGCGGTAGAGACCCAGTACTTC.

This clonotype was counted between two and nine times. V is TRBV4-1 and J is TRBJ2-4, with D possibly being TRBD2 (6 bases). Germline V CDR1 and CDR2: MGHRA, YSYEKL. V gave up 1 base and J gave up 7 bases, with 23 bases separating them. This CDR3 spans 18 amino acids. Here the CDR3 reads CASSQGAQTGTEGNIQYF. CDR3 nucleotide sequence: TGCGCCAGCAGCCAAGGGGCCCAAACGGGGACTGAGGGGAACATTCAGTACTTC.

In its sample, this clonotype was seen a few times. The CDR3 loop is CASSLGPRGTNEKLFF. The CDR3 region has the DNA TGCGCCAGCAGCTTAGGCCCCCGGGGGACTAATGAAAAACTGTTTTTT. The chain uses TRBV5-1 and TRBJ1-4, with D possibly matching TRBD1 (5 bases). The germline V gene has CDR1 SGHRS and CDR2 YFSETQ. Deletions cut 2 bases from V and 2 bases from J, with 13 bases between. The CDR3 consists of 16 residues. Based on the CDR3 plus reference TRBV5-1 and TRBJ1-4, the full variable domain is KAGVTQTPRYLIKTRGQQVTLSCSPISGHRSVSWYQQTPGQGLQFLFEYFSETQRNKGNFPGRFSGRQFSNSRSEMNVSTLELGDSALYLCASSLGPRGTNEKLFFGSGTQLSVL.

The chain carries TRBV12-3 or TRBV12-4 and TRBJ1-2, with a tentative D call TRBD1 (6 bases). V was cut by 2 bases and J by 4 bases, with 17 bases left in between. The CDR3 is 16 residues long. The CDR3 nucleotides are TGTGCCAGCAGTTTACGATCAGGGGTAGGGGGCTATGGCTACACCTTC. Its translation is CASSLRSGVGGYGYTF.

This clonotype appeared many times. The chain recombines TRBV29-1 with TRBJ2-4; possibly TRBD2 for D (7 bases). Germline V CDR1 and CDR2: SQVTM, ANQGSEA. The germline V and J ends were trimmed by 7 bases and 3 bases, with 16 bases remaining between them. The CDR3 totals 14 residues. The CDR3 protein is CSAKAGAVKNIQYF. The CDR3 coding sequence is TGCAGCGCCAAGGCGGGGGCAGTCAAAAACATTCAGTACTTC.

This clonotype appeared once. The CDR3 DNA sequence: TGTGCCAGCAGCCCATTGATGGGACTCCAACAAGAGACCCAGTACTTC. Its translation is CASSPLMGLQQETQYF. The chain joins TRBV4-2 to TRBJ2-5; TRBD2 might be the D (6 bases). V was trimmed by 4 bases and J by 2 bases, leaving 17 bases between them. CDR1 LGHNA and CDR2 YNFKEQ come from the germline V gene. The CDR3 consists of 16 residues.

In regard to this clonotype: At one end the junction does not follow the germline gene, possibly because of a read error. The chain carries TRBV5-1 and TRBJ2-3; 13 bases agree with TRBD2. Germline V gives CDR1 SGHRS, CDR2 YFSETQ. The CDR3 sequence is 21 residues long. This chain's CDR3 is CVSSQGLLAGGPVPDTDTQYF. CDR3 nucleotide sequence: TGCGTCAGCAGTCAGGGCCTACTAGCGGGAGGGCCAGTACCCGACACAGATACGCAGTATTTT.

In this sample, this clonotype turned up a few times. Relative to the germline gene, one junction end is altered; a read error may explain this. The V call is TRBV20-1, the J call TRBJ1-4, with D possibly matching TRBD1 (5 bases). CDR1 is DFQATT, CDR2 SNEGSKA, per germline (reference sequence). The CDR3 is 13 residues long. CDR3 residues: CSARVGRGEKLFF. Here the CDR3 DNA reads TGCAGTGCTAGGGTGGGAAGGGGTGAAAAACTGTTCTTT.

The rearrangement joins TRBV7-9 to TRBJ1-1, with D hard to call. Trimming cost V 0 bases and J 4 bases, with 9 bases left between them. Per the germline V gene, CDR1 is SEHNR and CDR2 is FQNEAQ (reference sequence). The CDR3 extends over 14 amino acids. Written as DNA, the CDR3 is TGTGCCAGCAGCTTAGCTTCCGTTTTCACTGAAGCTTTCTTT. The encoded protein is CASSLASVFTEAFF.

Many counts were recorded for this clonotype. The V gene is TRBV7-2, the J gene TRBJ2-4, with D possibly matching TRBD1 (6 bases). With 5 bases removed from V and 0 bases from J, the gap between germline ends came to 11 bases. The CDR3 spans 15 residues. The germline V gene encodes CDR1 SGHTA and CDR2 FQGNSA. This chain's CDR3 is CASSPGQLAKNIQYF. The DNA of the CDR3 is TGTGCCAGCAGCCCCGGACAGCTAGCCAAAAACATTCAGTACTTC.

This rearrangement joins TRBV20-1 to TRBJ2-3; 8 positions match TRBD2. The CDR3 is made up of 14 amino acids. Losses at the gene ends were 6 bases for V and 0 bases for J; bases not matched to a gene: 5. Germline CDR1 and CDR2: DFQATT and SNEGSKA (reference sequence). The CDR3 spells CSAQSGGSTDTQYF. The DNA of the CDR3 is TGCAGTGCCCAGAGCGGGGGCAGCACAGATACGCAGTATTTT.

Only one count was recorded for this clonotype. The chain combines TRBV5-1 with TRBJ2-7, with TRBD1 matching over 7 bases. The J call is uncertain, as TRBJ2-1 better fits the DNA end. The CDR3 runs 15 residues. Germline V CDR1 and CDR2: SGHRS, YFSETQ. The CDR3 reads CASSLAQGTRNEQFF. The CDR3 region has the DNA TGCGCCAGCAGCTTGGCACAGGGGACAAGGAATGAGCAGTTCTTC.

This clonotype was seen a handful of times. The rearrangement uses TRBV4-3 and TRBJ1-2; D possibly corresponds to TRBD1 (6 bases). The CDR3 covers 13 residues. V shed 4 bases and J shed 2 bases, with 8 bases lying between them. Germline assignment: CDR1 LGHNA and CDR2 YSLEER. CDR3 protein: CASSRDKNYGYTF. CDR3 nucleotides: TGCGCCAGCAGCCGGGACAAGAACTATGGCTACACCTTC.

This clonotype showed up just once. This rearrangement joins TRBV12-3 or TRBV12-4 to TRBJ2-1; TRBD2 matches at 10 bases. The CDR3 sequence is 14 residues long. The V gene end was trimmed by 6 bases and the J gene end by 4 bases; junction bases not matched to a gene: 3. This CDR3 is CASRRTSGYNEQFF. The CDR3, as DNA: TGTGCCAGCAGAAGGACTAGCGGTTACAATGAGCAGTTCTTC.

This clonotype appeared a few times. The chain has TRBV28 and TRBJ1-6; maybe TRBD1 (5 bases). This CDR3 is built from 15 residues. Trimming removed 5 bases at V and 5 bases at J, with 13 bases between. Germline V CDR1 and CDR2: MDHEN, SYDVKM. CDR3 bases: TGTGCCAGCAGTGGATGGACATCCGATAATTCACCCCTCCACTTT. Protein sequence: CASSGWTSDNSPLHF. Looking up the rest from reference TRBV28 and TRBJ1-6 gives the full variable domain: DVKVTQSSRYLVKRTGEKVFLECVQDMDHENMFWYRQDPGLGLRLIYFSYDVKMKEKGDIPEGYSVSREKKERFSLILESASTNQTSMYLCASSGWTSDNSPLHFGNGTRLTVT.

A few counts support this clonotype. This chain uses TRBV11-2 with TRBJ2-5, with TRBD2 identical over 11 bases. Per germline, CDR1 SGHAT and CDR2 FQNNGV. This CDR3 has 17 amino acids. Trimming at V came to 5 bases and at J to 3 bases, leaving 11 bases not matched to a gene. The DNA of the CDR3 is TGTGCCAGCAGCCGCCTCGTAGCGGGGGGGATCAAAGAGACCCAGTACTTC. Protein: CASSRLVAGGIKETQYF.

This clonotype has more than one count but fewer than ten. The chain joins TRBV20-1 to TRBJ2-7; D call uncertain. The CDR3 totals 9 residues. Germline V CDR1 and CDR2: DFQATT, SNEGSKA (reference sequence). CDR3 nucleotide sequence: TGCGGGCCTGGAGACGAGCAGTACGTC. This encodes CGPGDEQYV.

This chain connects TRBV24-1 to TRBJ1-5; 8 bases map to TRBD1. From germline, CDR1 is KGHDR and CDR2 SFDVKD. The CDR3 sequence is 13 residues long. V was clipped by 9 bases and J by 6 bases; unmatched bases: 6. DNA for the CDR3: TGTGCCACCCTAAGCGGACAGGGTCAGCCCCAGCATTTT. It is translated as CATLSGQGQPQHF.

This chain joins TRBV12-3 or TRBV12-4 and TRBJ2-5; no clear D. Trimming pared 3 bases from V and 1 base from J, leaving 12 bases between. The CDR3 totals 15 residues. The DNA for the CDR3 is TGTGCCAGCAGTTTGGGCCCTTCGAGCCAAGAGACCCAGTACTTC. It encodes CASSLGPSSQETQYF.

The rearrangement uses TRBV7-6 and TRBJ2-3; D gene ambiguous. V lost 0 bases to trimming and J lost 2 bases, with 12 bases between them. This CDR3 spans 16 amino acids. CDR1 is SGHVS, CDR2 FNYEAQ, per germline. CDR3 sequence (DNA): TGTGCCAGCAGCTTAGCTCCCATAGGGTTCACAGATACGCAGTATTTT. Translation: CASSLAPIGFTDTQYF.

About this clonotype: The junction departs from germline at one end; a sequencing error may be responsible. This rearrangement joins TRBV19 to TRBJ1-4, with D possibly being TRBD1 (5 bases). Germline V lookup: CDR1 LNHDA, CDR2 SQIVND (reference sequence). The CDR3 extends over 15 amino acids. The CDR3 reads CASGIGEVLNEKLFF. The CDR3, as DNA: TGTGCCAGTGGTATAGGGGAGGTCCTAAATGAAAAACTGTTTTTT. The full variable domain, rest sourced from reference TRBV19 and TRBJ1-4, is DGGITQSPKYLFRKEGQNVTLSCEQNLNHDAMYWYRQDPGQGLRLIYYSQIVNDFQKGDIAEGYSVSREKKESFPLTVTSAQKNPTAFYLCASGIGEVLNEKLFFGSGTQLSVL.

The V gene is TRBV12-5, the J gene TRBJ2-1; TRBD2 aligns across 10 bases. In germline, CDR1 is LGHNT, CDR2 FRNRAP. The CDR3 is 17 amino acids. Germline trimming cut 0 bases from V and 1 base from J; bases unmatched to any gene: 3. DNA for the CDR3: TGTGCTAGTGGTTTGGTATCAGCGGGAGGGTCCTACAATGAGCAGTTCTTC. This translates into CASGLVSAGGSYNEQFF. Full variable domain (rest looked up from reference TRBV12-5 and TRBJ2-1): DARVTQTPRHKVTEMGQEVTMRCQPILGHNTVFWYRQTMMQGLELLAYFRNRAPLDDSGMPKDRFSAEMPDATLATLKIQPSEPRDSAVYFCASGLVSAGGSYNEQFFGPGTRLTVL.